The TCR beta chain under discussion was sequenced for a study of T cell responses to AZD1222 COVID-19 vaccine. The V gene's germline CDR1 is SGHVS and CDR2 FQNEAQ. The V gene end was trimmed by 4 bases and the J gene end by 1 base; junction bases not matched to a gene: 6. The CDR3 sequence is 16 residues long. Comment on this clone: Antigen specificity is unknown.

The study, taken as a whole, reports: Just six AZD1222 recipients were seropositive at baseline. The CD4 TCRs associated with vaccination extended across spike and predominated at 160-218 and 743-854. Possibly, clonal diversity was underestimated; donors were largely white British and included more females.

This table comes from immunoSEQ multiplex PCR, and its TCRdb copy is limited to in-frame clones, with some not included. The table lists 150,000 to 200,000 clones, 80% to 90% of them singletons, with around 10% in the top ten. The study pooled second doses at about 4 or about 12 weeks. V gene TRBV7-8 combines with J gene TRBJ1-1, with 10 nucleotides matching TRBD1. The clonotype originates from an adult who received the AZD1222 COVID-19 vaccine. The input for sequencing was peripheral blood, taken 28 days after the second AZD1222 dose. This CDR3 is CASSSRDRGSNTEAFF. The CDR3 coding sequence is TGTGCCAGCAGCTCACGGGACAGGGGCTCGAACACTGAAGCTTTCTTT.